One sample yielded the 10 T cell receptor beta chains listed below, sequenced in a study of sequential checkpoint blockade in melanoma. Treatment meaning: randomized to nivolumab then ipilimumab (arm A) or the reverse (arm B). Assay: immunoSEQ multiplex PCR; the TCRdb copy retains only in-frame clones and omits some. The sample records around 15,000 clones, 90% to 95% being singletons. The starting material was CD8+ T cells sorted from blood (inferred from file names), obtained from a patient given nivolumab and ipilimumab in sequence. All receptors derive from a human donor with melanoma.

The CDR3 coding sequence is TGTGCCAGCAGCTGGCAACAGGAGCCCTACTATGGCTACACCTTC. This sequence encodes CASSWQQEPYYGYTF. The J gene is TRBJ1-2, the V gene TRBV5-4, with TRBD1 as a possible D gene (5 bases). Germline loops: CDR1 SGHNT, CDR2 YYREEE (reference sequence). The CDR3 sequence is 15 residues long. Trimming left V 3 bases short and J 3 bases short, with 15 bases between.

The rearrangement links TRBV7-9 to TRBJ1-1; the D gene is possibly TRBD1 (5 bases). CDR1 and CDR2 (germline): SEHNR, FQNEAQ (reference sequence). The CDR3 sequence is 13 residues long. V was shortened by 7 bases and J by 3 bases, with 12 bases between the two germline ends. CDR3 amino acids: CASTLGGYTEAFF. The CDR3 nucleotides are TGTGCCAGCACCTTGGGGGGATACACTGAAGCTTTCTTT.

The chain couples TRBV7-6 to TRBJ2-2; D not resolved. The CDR3 covers 12 residues. Germline V CDR1 and CDR2: SGHVS, FNYEAQ. With 2 bases removed from V and 7 bases from J, the gap between germline ends came to 5 bases. CDR3 amino acids: CASSLKSGELFF. CDR3 in DNA: TGTGCCAGCAGCTTAAAGAGCGGGGAGCTGTTTTTT.

This rearrangement joins TRBV13 to TRBJ1-2, with D uncertain. The CDR3 runs to 16 residues. V lost 5 bases and J lost 8, with 24 bases in between. CDR1 PRHDT and CDR2 FYEKMQ come from the germline V gene (reference sequence). The CDR3, as DNA: TGTGCCAGCAGCAGATCGACATCATTCTCCGTGGTAGGCTACACCTTC. It is translated as CASSRSTSFSVVGYTF. The full variable domain, in which reference TRBV13 and TRBJ1-2 provide the parts outside the CDR3, is AAGVIQSPRHLIKEKRETATLKCYPIPRHDTVYWYQQGPGQDPQFLISFYEKMQSDKGSIPDRFSAQQFSDYHSELNMSSLELGDSALYFCASSRSTSFSVVGYTFGSGTRLTVV.

The CDR3 sequence: CASRTGWLLGYTF. The CDR3, as DNA: TGTGCCAGCAGAACAGGGTGGCTACTTGGCTACACCTTC. This rearrangement joins TRBV6-1 to TRBJ1-2, with D maybe TRBD1 (6 bases). This CDR3 has 13 residues. The germline CDR1 and CDR2 sequences are MNHNS and SASEGT. Deletions cut 6 bases from V and 7 bases from J, with 15 bases between.

This rearrangement joins TRBV29-1 to TRBJ2-7; weak D call: TRBD1 (6 bases). Trimming pared 5 bases from V and 2 bases from J, leaving 13 bases between. The CDR3 totals 13 residues. CDR1 is SQVTM, CDR2 ANQGSEA, per germline. CDR3 bases: TGCAGCGTTAGGGGGACACCTACCTACGAGCAGTACTTC. Translating it yields CSVRGTPTYEQYF.

This chain joins TRBV19 and TRBJ1-1; 9 bases are shared with TRBD1. Trimming removed 5 bases from V and 5 bases from J; junction bases left unmatched: 9. This CDR3 has 15 residues. Per germline, CDR1 LNHDA and CDR2 SQIVND (reference sequence). The CDR3 nucleotides are TGTGCCAGTAGTCCTCGGACAGGGGTTCGGACTGAAGCTTTCTTT. Its translation: CASSPRTGVRTEAFF.

The chain recombines TRBV7-2 with TRBJ1-3; 10 bases match TRBD1. J lost 4 bases, V lost 5 bases, and 5 bases had no gene match. The CDR3 length is 15 residues. Germline CDR1 reads SGHTA; CDR2 reads FQGNSA. CDR3 protein: CASSQTGGDGNTIYF. DNA of the CDR3: TGTGCCAGCAGCCAGACAGGGGGCGACGGAAACACCATATATTTT.

The J gene is TRBJ2-7, the V gene TRBV30; the D gene is possibly TRBD1 (6 bases). Germline CDR1 is GTSNPN and CDR2 is SVGIG (reference sequence). V lost 3 bases and J 4 bases, leaving 22 bases between the germline ends. CDR3 length: 16 amino acids. CDR3 loop: CAWSVWVGGHTYEQYF. The CDR3 region has the DNA TGTGCCTGGAGCGTGTGGGTTGGGGGACATACTTACGAGCAGTACTTC.

V gene TRBV7-9 combines with J gene TRBJ1-1; D uncertain. Deletions cut 3 bases from V and 6 bases from J, with 8 bases between. The germline V gene has CDR1 SEHNR and CDR2 FQNEAQ (reference sequence). This CDR3 is built from 12 residues. In DNA form, the CDR3 reads TGTGCCAGCAGCTTTGAGGGTCCTGAAGCTTTCTTT. Protein sequence: CASSFEGPEAFF.